One sample yielded the 25 T cell receptor beta chains listed below, sequenced in a study of cytomegalovirus exposure and HLA in healthy donors. The protocol was immunoSEQ multiplex PCR, while the TCRdb copy is restricted to in-frame clones and leaves out a portion. The table records 130,000 to 150,000 clones, 87% of them present only once. The specimen was PBMCs. These receptors all come from a man between 18 and 29 years old in good health and CMV-seropositive.

This clone was counted once. The rearrangement links TRBV5-1 to TRBJ2-3; TRBD2 matches at 15 bases. V gave up 4 bases and J gave up 2 bases; unmatched junction bases: 5. The CDR3 length is 17 residues. The V gene's germline CDR1 is SGHRS and CDR2 YFSETQ. The CDR3 DNA reads as TGCGCCAGCAGCCCAGGGACTAGCGGGAGGATCACAGATACGCAGTATTTT. Translation gives CASSPGTSGRITDTQYF.

This chain uses TRBV5-1 with TRBJ2-7; maybe TRBD2 (6 bases). Per the germline V gene, CDR1 is SGHRS and CDR2 is YFSETQ. V was trimmed by 0 bases and J by 1 base, leaving 20 bases between them. CDR3 length: 18 amino acids. This CDR3 is CASSLGQRASSFSYEQYF. The CDR3 region has the DNA TGCGCCAGCAGCTTGGGGCAGCGGGCCTCATCCTTTTCCTACGAGCAGTACTTC.

The CDR3 nucleotides read TGTGCCAGCAGCTTAGAACAGGGCTATAGCAATCAGCCCCAGCATTTT. Amino acid sequence: CASSLEQGYSNQPQHF. The genes are TRBV7-6 and TRBJ1-5, with D possibly TRBD1 on 6 matching bases. The CDR3 length is 16 residues. V lost 1 base, J lost 0 bases, and 10 bases lay in between. Germline CDR1 and CDR2: SGHVS and FNYEAQ.

The CDR3 nucleotides read TGTGCCAGCAGCAATTGGGGAACAGGGAATAGCAATCAGCCCCAGCATTTT. It is translated as CASSNWGTGNSNQPQHF. The rearrangement joins TRBV7-9 to TRBJ1-5, with a possible D match to TRBD1 (6 bases). The CDR3 runs to 17 residues. V was cut by 5 bases and J by 0 bases, with 17 bases left in between. The V gene's germline CDR1 is SEHNR and CDR2 FQNEAQ (reference sequence).

The chain is built from TRBV29-1 and TRBJ1-5, with TRBD1 matching 8 bases. Germline V gives CDR1 SQVTM, CDR2 ANQGSEA. The CDR3 loop spans 13 amino acids. The V and J ends lost 5 bases and 7 bases, in that order; junction bases with no gene match: 7. CDR3 in DNA: TGCAGCGTTTCCCAGGGGGCGCGACAGCCCCAGCATTTT. This translates into CSVSQGARQPQHF.

DNA for the CDR3: TGTGCCAGCAGTGACCTGGGACTAGCGGGGGGGCCCACCGGGGAGCTGTTTTTT. Protein: CASSDLGLAGGPTGELFF. V and J are TRBV6-1 and TRBJ2-2; 16 bases fit TRBD2. Germline V lookup: CDR1 MNHNS, CDR2 SASEGT. The CDR3 is made up of 18 amino acids. The V segment lost 3 bases and the J segment 4 bases; nucleotides outside the gene matches: 5.

V and J are TRBV6-6 and TRBJ2-1; TRBD2 aligns across 12 bases. The CDR3 covers 15 residues. V dropped 7 bases and J dropped 7; count of bases not matched to a gene: 8. Per the germline V gene, CDR1 is MNHNY and CDR2 is SVGAGI (reference sequence). CDR3 DNA: TGTGCCAGCAATACGCCCGGACTAGCGGGAAATGAGCAGTTCTTC. Its translation: CASNTPGLAGNEQFF.

The chain couples TRBV4-1 to TRBJ1-1; the D gene is possibly TRBD1 (5 bases). Trimming removed 3 bases from V and 1 base from J, with 9 bases in between. CDR3 length: 14 residues. The V gene's germline CDR1 is MGHRA and CDR2 YSYEKL. The CDR3 region is CASSHPGQNTEAFF. Written as DNA, the CDR3 is TGCGCCAGCAGCCATCCCGGACAGAACACTGAAGCTTTCTTT.

The chain joins TRBV4-1 to TRBJ2-3; TRBD2 matches 8 bases. Trimming cost V 0 bases and J 3 bases; bases outside gene matches: 5. CDR3 length: 16 amino acids. The V gene's germline CDR1 is MGHRA and CDR2 YSYEKL. CDR3 DNA: TGCGCCAGCAGCCAAGATTGGGCTAGCGGGACAGATACGCAGTATTTT. Its translation: CASSQDWASGTDTQYF.

The V gene is TRBV11-2, the J gene TRBJ2-4; perhaps TRBD1 as D (5 bases). V lost 1 base to trimming and J lost 1 base, with 14 bases between them. Germline CDR1 is SGHAT and CDR2 is FQNNGV. The CDR3 sequence is 17 residues long. Here the CDR3 reads CASSLGQSPGAKNIQYF. Written as DNA, the CDR3 is TGTGCCAGCAGCTTAGGTCAGTCCCCAGGGGCCAAAAACATTCAGTACTTC.

The chain has TRBV11-3 and TRBJ2-1; TRBD2 might be the D (7 bases). The CDR3 sequence is 16 residues long. V was trimmed by 0 bases and J by 5 bases, leaving 14 bases between them. CDR1 and CDR2 (germline): SGHNT, YENEEA. The CDR3, as DNA: TGTGCCAGCAGCTTAGAAAAGTGGGGGGGCCACAATGAGCAGTTCTTC. It is translated as CASSLEKWGGHNEQFF.

The chain links TRBV6-4 to TRBJ1-2, with a tentative D call TRBD1 (5 bases). The germline gives CDR1 MRHNA, CDR2 SNTAGT. The CDR3 is made up of 14 amino acids. The ends were cut back, 0 bases at V and 6 bases at J, with 11 bases in the middle. The DNA for the CDR3 is TGTGCCAGCAGTGACTCAAATACGGGGGATGGCTACACCTTC. Protein product: CASSDSNTGDGYTF.

The J gene is TRBJ2-7, the V gene TRBV11-2; 10 nucleotides match TRBD2. The CDR3 is made up of 14 amino acids. V was clipped by 4 bases and J by 4 bases; unmatched bases: 4. Looked up from germline, CDR1 is SGHAT and CDR2 is FQNNGV. CDR3 residues: CASSSGTSVYEQYF. DNA of the CDR3: TGTGCCAGCAGCTCCGGGACTAGCGTATACGAGCAGTACTTC. The full variable domain, completed using reference TRBV11-2 and TRBJ2-7, is EAGVAQSPRYKIIEKRQSVAFWCNPISGHATLYWYQQILGQGPKLLIQFQNNGVVDDSQLPKDRFSAERLKGVDSTLKIQPAKLEDSAVYLCASSSGTSVYEQYFGPGTRLTVT.

The V gene is TRBV29-1, the J gene TRBJ1-1; 8 bases agree with TRBD1. The length of the CDR3 is 14 residues. Germline trimming cut 3 bases from V and 5 bases from J; bases unmatched to any gene: 8. Germline loops: CDR1 SQVTM, CDR2 ANQGSEA. CDR3 in amino acids: CSVEGQAHVTEAFF. In DNA, the CDR3 is TGCAGCGTTGAGGGACAGGCCCATGTTACTGAAGCTTTCTTT. Variable domain in full (rest from reference TRBV29-1 and TRBJ1-1): SAVISQKPSRDICQRGTSLTIQCQVDSQVTMMFWYRQQPGQSLTLIATANQGSEATYESGFVIDKFPISRPNLTFSTLTVSNMSPEDSSIYLCSVEGQAHVTEAFFGQGTRLTVV.

In its sample, this clone was seen many times. This chain links TRBV4-2 with TRBJ2-3; 10 bases are shared with TRBD2. This CDR3 contains 15 residues. The junction had 1 base not matched to a gene; V was cut back by 0 bases and J by 4 bases. Per germline, CDR1 LGHNA and CDR2 YNFKEQ. The CDR3 DNA sequence: TGTGCCAGCAGCCAAGAAGCGGGAGGGCCAGATACGCAGTATTTT. Protein sequence: CASSQEAGGPDTQYF.

This chain uses TRBV5-5 with TRBJ2-7; TRBD2 aligns across 8 bases. CDR1 and CDR2 from the germline V gene are SGHKS and YYEKEE (reference sequence). This CDR3 is 14 amino acids long. V lost 6 bases, J lost 3 bases, and 8 bases stayed unmatched. The CDR3 is CASNHDRGGYEQYF. The CDR3 DNA is TGTGCCAGCAACCACGACCGGGGGGGCTACGAGCAGTACTTC.

V and J are TRBV4-2 and TRBJ2-3; 9 bases line up with TRBD2. Trimming took 5 bases from V and 1 from J; bases not matched to a gene: 1. Per germline, CDR1 LGHNA and CDR2 YNFKEQ. CDR3 length: 14 amino acids. CDR3 region: CASSRTSGTDTQYF. The CDR3, as DNA: TGTGCCAGCAGCAGGACTAGCGGCACAGATACGCAGTATTTT.

The chain carries TRBV25-1 and TRBJ2-3, with TRBD2 as a possible D gene (5 bases). From germline, CDR1 is MGHDK and CDR2 SYGVNS. With 3 bases removed from V and 8 bases from J, the gap between germline ends came to 18 bases. The CDR3 extends over 15 amino acids. The CDR3: CASSDLTRAEGTQYF. The CDR3 DNA is TGTGCCAGCAGTGATCTGACACGGGCTGAGGGTACGCAGTATTTT.

V usage is TRBV7-9 and J usage is TRBJ2-1, with TRBD1 matching 7 bases. The J segment lost 0 bases and the V segment lost 5 bases, leaving 16 bases of the junction unmatched. The CDR3 spans 19 residues. Germline V CDR1 and CDR2: SEHNR, FQNEAQ (reference sequence). The CDR3 protein is CASSQAAPGQWPSYNEQFF. The CDR3, as DNA: TGTGCCAGCAGCCAAGCGGCACCGGGACAGTGGCCCTCCTACAATGAGCAGTTCTTC.

V and J are TRBV19 and TRBJ1-1; D is uncertain. The CDR3 spans 13 residues. V lost 5 bases, J lost 0 bases, and 7 bases lay in between. From germline, CDR1 is LNHDA and CDR2 SQIVND (reference sequence). The chain's CDR3 is CASSSQMNTEAFF. For the CDR3, the DNA is TGTGCCAGTAGTTCCCAGATGAACACTGAAGCTTTCTTT. Together with reference TRBV19 and TRBJ1-1, the CDR3 gives the full variable domain: DGGITQSPKYLFRKEGQNVTLSCEQNLNHDAMYWYRQDPGQGLRLIYYSQIVNDFQKGDIAEGYSVSREKKESFPLTVTSAQKNPTAFYLCASSSQMNTEAFFGQGTRLTVV.

V gene TRBV9 combines with J gene TRBJ2-2; TRBD2 matches at 7 bases. CDR1 and CDR2 from the germline V gene are SGDLS and YYNGEE. V was pared by 6 bases and J by 1 base, with 9 bases of the junction left unmatched. This CDR3 is built from 16 residues. CDR3 DNA: TGTGCCAGCACCCTCGGGAGCGGGGTGAACACCGGGGAGCTGTTTTTT. It encodes CASTLGSGVNTGELFF.

The chain recombines TRBV2 with TRBJ1-6; D perhaps matches TRBD1 (6 bases). The CDR3 extends over 16 amino acids. From germline, CDR1 is SNHLY and CDR2 FYNNEI. V shed 6 bases and J shed 0 bases, with 12 bases lying between them. The CDR3, as DNA: TGTGCCAGCAGGCCCGACAGGAGCTCCTATAATTCACCCCTCCACTTT. It encodes CASRPDRSSYNSPLHF.

This sequence joins TRBV5-1 and TRBJ2-1; 9 bases fit TRBD2. Germline values: CDR1 SGHRS, CDR2 YFSETQ. The J segment lost 6 bases and the V segment lost 2 bases, leaving 15 bases of the junction unmatched. This CDR3 spans 18 amino acids. The CDR3: CASSFPSIGSGSGNEQFF. The CDR3 bases are TGCGCCAGCAGCTTCCCCAGTATAGGTAGCGGGAGTGGCAATGAGCAGTTCTTC.

This chain links TRBV19 with TRBJ2-1, with 7 nucleotides matching TRBD2. Germline CDR1 LNHDA, CDR2 SQIVND (reference sequence). J was trimmed by 2 bases and V by 3 bases; bases with no gene match: 7. The CDR3 is made up of 16 amino acids. The DNA for the CDR3 is TGTGCCAGTAGTATCCCCAGCGGGGTCACCTACAATGAGCAGTTCTTC. Amino acid sequence: CASSIPSGVTYNEQFF.

CDR3 nucleotide sequence: TGTGCCAGCAGTTCTGGGCTTAGCTCCTACGAGCAGTACTTC. Translating gives CASSSGLSSYEQYF. The J gene is TRBJ2-7, the V gene TRBV27; D ambiguous. The CDR3 spans 14 residues. V was cut by 4 bases and J by 0 bases, with 10 bases left in between. Germline loops: CDR1 MNHEY, CDR2 SMNVEV (reference sequence).